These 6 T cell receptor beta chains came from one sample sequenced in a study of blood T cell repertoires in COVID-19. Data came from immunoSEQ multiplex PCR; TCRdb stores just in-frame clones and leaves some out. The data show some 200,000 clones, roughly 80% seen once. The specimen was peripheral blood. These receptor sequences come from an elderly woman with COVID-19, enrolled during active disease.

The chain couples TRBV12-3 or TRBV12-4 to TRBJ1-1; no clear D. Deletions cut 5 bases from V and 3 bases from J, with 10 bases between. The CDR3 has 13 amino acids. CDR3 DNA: TGTGCCAGCAGTCTCGGGGAGGACACTGAAGCTTTCTTT. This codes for CASSLGEDTEAFF.

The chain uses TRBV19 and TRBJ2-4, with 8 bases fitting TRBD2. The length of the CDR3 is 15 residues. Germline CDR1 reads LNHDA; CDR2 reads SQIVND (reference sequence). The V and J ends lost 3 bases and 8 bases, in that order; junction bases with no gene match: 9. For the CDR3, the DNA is TGTGCCAGTAGTATGGGGAGCGGGAGCCTCGACATTCAGTACTTC. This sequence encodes CASSMGSGSLDIQYF.

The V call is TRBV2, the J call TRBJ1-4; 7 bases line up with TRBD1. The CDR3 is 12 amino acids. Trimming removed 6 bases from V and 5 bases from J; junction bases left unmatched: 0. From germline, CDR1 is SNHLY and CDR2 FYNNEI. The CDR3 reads CASRDRNEKLFF. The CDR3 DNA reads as TGTGCCAGCAGGGACAGGAATGAAAAACTGTTTTTT.

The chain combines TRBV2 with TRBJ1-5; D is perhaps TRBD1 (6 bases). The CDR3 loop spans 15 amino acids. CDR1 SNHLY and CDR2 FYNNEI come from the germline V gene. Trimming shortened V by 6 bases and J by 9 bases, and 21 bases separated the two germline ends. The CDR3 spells CASRKRTDPESPQHF. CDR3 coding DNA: TGTGCCAGCAGGAAGAGGACAGACCCGGAATCGCCCCAGCATTTT.

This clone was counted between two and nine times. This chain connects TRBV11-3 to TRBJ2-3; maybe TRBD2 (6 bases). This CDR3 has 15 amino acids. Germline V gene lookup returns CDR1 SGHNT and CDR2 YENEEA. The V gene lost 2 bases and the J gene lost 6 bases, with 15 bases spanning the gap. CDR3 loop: CASSLRGATMDTQYF. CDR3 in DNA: TGTGCCAGCAGCTTACGCGGGGCCACCATGGATACGCAGTATTTT.

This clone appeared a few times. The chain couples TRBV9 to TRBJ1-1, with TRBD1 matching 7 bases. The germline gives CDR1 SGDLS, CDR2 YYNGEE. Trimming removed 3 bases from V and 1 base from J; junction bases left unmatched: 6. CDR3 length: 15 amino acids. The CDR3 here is CASSATGVPNTEAFF. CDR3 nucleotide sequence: TGTGCCAGCAGCGCCACAGGGGTCCCGAACACTGAAGCTTTCTTT.